Following are 19 T cell receptor beta chains from one sample sequenced in a study of blood T cell repertoires in COVID-19. Clones were read by immunoSEQ multiplex PCR, and TCRdb kept only the in-frame ones, dropping some. The sample records 270,000 or so clones, roughly 81% being singletons. Sample: PBMCs or T cells enriched from blood (not recorded which). These TCRs come from a woman aged 50 to 60 who had been exposed to COVID-19.

The CDR3 loop reads CSVGRQGTQETQYF. The CDR3 bases are TGCAGCGTTGGAAGACAGGGTACCCAAGAGACCCAGTACTTC. This chain joins TRBV29-1 and TRBJ2-5; 7 nucleotides match TRBD1. This CDR3 is 14 amino acids long. J was trimmed by 1 base and V by 4 bases; bases with no gene match: 6. The germline CDR1 and CDR2 sequences are SQVTM and ANQGSEA.

The gene calls are TRBV5-6 and TRBJ1-2; D gene ambiguous. Germline V CDR1 and CDR2: SGHDT, YYEEEE. CDR3 length equals 13 residues. V dropped 4 bases and J dropped 5 bases, with 12 bases sitting between them. The CDR3 sequence is CASSPTLWYGYTF. The CDR3 DNA sequence: TGTGCCAGCAGCCCGACTCTGTGGTATGGCTACACCTTC.

This sequence joins TRBV23-1 and TRBJ2-7, with D tentatively TRBD2 (7 bases). TRBV23-1 is an open reading frame whose function is uncertain. The CDR3 sequence is 15 residues long. Trimming stripped 8 bases from V and 7 bases from J, with 24 bases between. As DNA, the CDR3 is TGCGCCAGCCCCGCCTGCATGCGGGGGCGCAGGGAGCAGTACTTC. It specifies CASPACMRGRREQYF.

This chain links TRBV7-9 with TRBJ1-1, with 9 bases aligning to TRBD1. Germline loops: CDR1 SEHNR, CDR2 FQNEAQ (reference sequence). J gave up 6 bases and V 2 bases, and 7 bases lay outside the gene matches. The CDR3 length is 15 residues. The CDR3 DNA follows: TGTGCCAGCAGCTTAAGGGACAGGGCGTTTCCTGAAGCTTTCTTT. Its translation is CASSLRDRAFPEAFF.

The rearrangement links TRBV18 to TRBJ1-6, with 8 bases aligning to TRBD1. Germline V gene lookup returns CDR1 KGHSH and CDR2 LQKENI. J gave up 4 bases and V 1 base, and 0 bases lay outside the gene matches. The CDR3 sequence is 15 residues long. The CDR3 nucleotides are TGTGCCAGCTCACCACGGACAGGGTATAATTCACCCCTCCACTTT. It yields the protein CASSPRTGYNSPLHF.

This sequence joins TRBV6-5 and TRBJ1-2, with unresolved D. CDR3 size: 14 residues. CDR1 and CDR2 from the germline V gene are MNHEY and SVGAGI. Trimming took off 6 bases at V and 0 bases at J, with 11 bases between the two ends. The CDR3 region is CASRAGPPNYGYTF. The CDR3, as DNA: TGTGCCAGCAGGGCGGGCCCCCCTAACTATGGCTACACCTTC.

The chain has TRBV29-1 and TRBJ2-5, with 9 positions matching TRBD2. The V and J ends lost 6 bases and 5 bases, in that order; junction bases with no gene match: 1. The CDR3 extends over 11 amino acids. Germline V lookup: CDR1 SQVTM, CDR2 ANQGSEA. CDR3 nucleotides: TGCAGCGTGCGGGAGGGGGAGACCCAGTACTTC. Its protein product is CSVREGETQYF.

The V call is TRBV2, the J call TRBJ2-5; 9 bases agree with TRBD2. The trim removed 7 bases at V and 1 base at J, leaving 4 bases unmatched. Germline V gene data show CDR1 as SNHLY and CDR2 as FYNNEI. The CDR3 length is 14 residues. The CDR3 spells CASNSGGLQETQYF. In nucleotides, the CDR3 is TGTGCCAGCAACAGCGGGGGGCTCCAAGAGACCCAGTACTTC.

The chain joins TRBV2 to TRBJ1-3, with D unclear. Germline CDR1 and CDR2: SNHLY and FYNNEI. The CDR3 extends over 16 amino acids. Trimming stripped 6 bases from V and 0 bases from J, with 15 bases between. The CDR3, as DNA: TGTGCCAGCAGCCTTGAGACGGGAAGCTCTGGAAACACCATATATTTT. Translation gives CASSLETGSSGNTIYF.

This chain uses TRBV2 with TRBJ2-3; a possible D gene is TRBD1 (6 bases). V lost 4 bases and J lost 6, with 14 bases in between. CDR3 length: 14 amino acids. CDR1 is SNHLY, CDR2 FYNNEI, per germline. This chain's CDR3 is CASSGGPQRDTQYF. Written as DNA, the CDR3 is TGTGCCAGCAGTGGGGGGCCTCAGCGGGATACGCAGTATTTT.

The rearrangement links TRBV6-4 to TRBJ2-3; no firm D call. V lost 5 bases and J 2 bases, leaving 11 bases between the germline ends. The V gene's germline CDR1 is MRHNA and CDR2 SNTAGT. This CDR3 is built from 14 residues. The chain's CDR3 is CASSQNVFTDTQYF. The CDR3 nucleotides are TGTGCCAGCAGTCAGAACGTGTTCACAGATACGCAGTATTTT.

The J gene is TRBJ1-2, the V gene TRBV9; TRBD1 agrees at 7 bases. V shed 4 bases and J 2 bases; nucleotides not matched to a gene: 11. This CDR3 has 16 amino acids. Germline CDR1 and CDR2: SGDLS and YYNGEE. This chain's CDR3 is CASSPRGDSLNYGYTF. The CDR3 DNA reads TGTGCCAGCAGCCCTAGAGGGGACAGTCTGAACTATGGCTACACCTTC.

As DNA, the CDR3 is TGCGCCAGCAGTGATCTGGGGAGCAGGGGGGCCCAGTACTTC. This gives the protein CASSDLGSRGAQYF. This sequence joins TRBV10-2 and TRBJ2-5; the D gene is possibly TRBD1 (7 bases). V was cut by 3 bases and J by 9 bases, with 17 bases left in between. The CDR3 consists of 14 residues. Germline V CDR1 and CDR2: WSHSY, SAAADI.

The chain has TRBV25-1 and TRBJ1-1, with D unclear. The germline V and J ends were trimmed by 4 bases and 0 bases, with 9 bases remaining between them. Germline values: CDR1 MGHDK, CDR2 SYGVNS. CDR3 length: 14 amino acids. Here the CDR3 DNA reads TGTGCCAGCAGTGTCGGCAGCGTGAACACTGAAGCTTTCTTT. Translation gives CASSVGSVNTEAFF.

V and J are TRBV7-9 and TRBJ1-1; 7 nucleotides align to TRBD1. J gave up 4 bases and V 0 bases, and 2 bases lay outside the gene matches. The CDR3 spans 14 residues. Germline assignment: CDR1 SEHNR and CDR2 FQNEAQ (reference sequence). CDR3 DNA: TGTGCCAGCAGCTTAGCACAGGGGAGCACTGAAGCTTTCTTT. Protein sequence: CASSLAQGSTEAFF.

This chain joins TRBV4-3 and TRBJ1-2; TRBD1 is a possible D gene (6 bases). Trimming removed 3 bases at V and 7 bases at J, with 12 bases between. Germline assignment: CDR1 LGHNA and CDR2 YSLEER. The CDR3 totals 13 residues. CDR3 loop: CASSQGGLGGYTF. In DNA form, the CDR3 reads TGCGCCAGCAGCCAGGGGGGGCTGGGTGGCTACACCTTC.

The CDR3 reads CASSVRVNQPQHF. The CDR3 region has the DNA TGTGCCAGCAGTGTGAGGGTCAATCAGCCCCAGCATTTT. The chain links TRBV7-8 to TRBJ1-5; no definite D call. V was shortened by 6 bases and J by 3 bases, with 9 bases between the two germline ends. Germline V CDR1 and CDR2: SGHVS, FQNEAQ. This CDR3 contains 13 residues.

The chain is built from TRBV19 and TRBJ1-4, with 7 bases matching TRBD1. There are 15 residues in the CDR3. Trimming at V came to 5 bases and at J to 8 bases, leaving 11 bases not matched to a gene. Looked up from germline, CDR1 is LNHDA and CDR2 is SQIVND (reference sequence). The CDR3 spells CASSPRQGRGEKLFF. Written as DNA, the CDR3 is TGTGCCAGTAGTCCCCGACAGGGTAGGGGCGAAAAACTGTTTTTT.

V is TRBV27 and J is TRBJ1-2, with 7 bases matching TRBD1. Germline CDR1 reads MNHEY; CDR2 reads SMNVEV (reference sequence). CDR3 length equals 18 residues. The J segment lost 6 bases and the V segment lost 0 bases, leaving 16 bases of the junction unmatched. CDR3 amino acids: CASSLSAINRGTRDGYTF. The CDR3 DNA sequence: TGTGCCAGCAGTTTATCGGCCATAAACAGGGGTACAAGGGATGGCTACACCTTC.